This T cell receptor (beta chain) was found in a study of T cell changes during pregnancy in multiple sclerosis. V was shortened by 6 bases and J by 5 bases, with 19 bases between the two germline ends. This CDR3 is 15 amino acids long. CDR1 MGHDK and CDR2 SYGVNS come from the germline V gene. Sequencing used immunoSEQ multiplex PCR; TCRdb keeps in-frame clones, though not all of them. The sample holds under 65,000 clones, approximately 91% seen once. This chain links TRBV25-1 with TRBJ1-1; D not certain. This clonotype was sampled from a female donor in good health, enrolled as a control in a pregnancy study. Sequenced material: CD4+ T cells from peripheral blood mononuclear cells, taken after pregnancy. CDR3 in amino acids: CASRDSGPAGTEAFF. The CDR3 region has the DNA TGTGCCAGCAGAGACTCGGGCCCTGCGGGTACTGAAGCTTTCTTT.